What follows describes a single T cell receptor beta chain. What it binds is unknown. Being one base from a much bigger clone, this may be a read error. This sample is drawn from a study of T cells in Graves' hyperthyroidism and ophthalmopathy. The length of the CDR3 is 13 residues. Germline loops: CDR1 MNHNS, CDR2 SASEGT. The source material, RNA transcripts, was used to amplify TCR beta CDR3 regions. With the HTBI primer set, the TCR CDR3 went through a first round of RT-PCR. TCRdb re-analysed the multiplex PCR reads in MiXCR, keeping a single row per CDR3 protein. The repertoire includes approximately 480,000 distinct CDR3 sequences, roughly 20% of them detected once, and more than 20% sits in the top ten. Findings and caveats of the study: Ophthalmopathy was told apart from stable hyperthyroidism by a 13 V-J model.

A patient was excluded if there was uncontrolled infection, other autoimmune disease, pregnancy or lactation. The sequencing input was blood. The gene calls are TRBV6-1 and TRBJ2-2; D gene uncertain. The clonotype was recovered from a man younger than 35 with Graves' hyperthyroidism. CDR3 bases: TGTTCCAGCAAATACAGGAACACCGGGGAGCTGTTTTTT. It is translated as CSSKYRNTGELFF.